The 21 T cell receptor beta chains presented below share a single source sample, sequenced in a study of cytomegalovirus exposure and HLA in healthy donors. 60 Vbeta and 13 Jbeta primers were used in PCR. Only in-frame clones appear in the TCRdb table, and some are missing; sequencing was by immunoSEQ multiplex PCR. The sample lists some 130,000 clones; more than 75% were seen once. Sequenced input: PBMCs. These receptors were taken from a female donor in good health and CMV-seronegative.

The chain recombines TRBV9 with TRBJ1-2; D perhaps matches TRBD1 (5 bases). The CDR3 has 14 amino acids. Germline V CDR1 and CDR2: SGDLS, YYNGEE. Trimming left V 0 bases short and J 2 bases short, with 8 bases between. CDR3 coding DNA: TGTGCCAGCAGCGTAGCTGGGGGGAACTATGGCTACACCTTC. Its translation: CASSVAGGNYGYTF.

DNA for the CDR3: TGTGCCAGCTCACCCAGGATTGCTGGGGCCAACGTCCTGACTTTC. This sequence encodes CASSPRIAGANVLTF. The chain links TRBV18 to TRBJ2-6; D is ambiguous. V was clipped by 3 bases and J by 2 bases, with 8 bases between them. Germline V lookup: CDR1 KGHSH, CDR2 LQKENI. The CDR3 is made up of 15 amino acids.

The rearrangement links TRBV9 to TRBJ2-5, with D maybe TRBD1 (6 bases). CDR1 is SGDLS, CDR2 YYNGEE, per germline. The CDR3 consists of 15 residues. Deletions cut 1 base from V and 3 bases from J, with 13 bases between. CDR3 residues: CASSVQGTVEETQYF. The CDR3 nucleotides read TGTGCCAGCAGCGTACAGGGGACGGTGGAAGAGACCCAGTACTTC. The full variable domain, with the rest looked up from reference TRBV9 and TRBJ2-5, is DSGVTQTPKHLITATGQRVTLRCSPRSGDLSVYWYQQSLDQGLQFLIQYYNGEERAKGNILERFSAQQFPDLHSELNLSSLELGDSALYFCASSVQGTVEETQYFGPGTRLLVL.

Points on this clone: Other DNA sequences within the sample encode an identical CDR3. This chain uses TRBV28 with TRBJ2-7, with 8 bases identical to TRBD1. The CDR3 has 14 amino acids. J gave up 3 bases and V 6 bases, and 7 bases lay outside the gene matches. Germline V gene sequence: CDR1 MDHEN, CDR2 SYDVKM. The DNA of the CDR3 is TGTGCCAGCAGCCTAAACAGGGGGATCTACGAGCAGTACTTC. Translating gives CASSLNRGIYEQYF. Full variable domain (remainder filled in from reference TRBV28 and TRBJ2-7): DVKVTQSSRYLVKRTGEKVFLECVQDMDHENMFWYRQDPGLGLRLIYFSYDVKMKEKGDIPEGYSVSREKKERFSLILESASTNQTSMYLCASSLNRGIYEQYFGPGTRLTVT.

CDR3 region: CASSQEQGGTEAFF. CDR3 DNA: TGCGCCAGCAGCCAAGAACAGGGCGGAACTGAAGCTTTCTTT. This chain joins TRBV4-1 and TRBJ1-1; D is possibly TRBD1 (6 bases). Germline CDR1 and CDR2: MGHRA and YSYEKL. V shed 0 bases and J shed 5 bases, with 10 bases lying between them. The CDR3 contains 14 residues.

This sequence joins TRBV28 and TRBJ2-1; D unresolved. From germline, CDR1 is MDHEN and CDR2 SYDVKM. Trimming cost V 6 bases and J 9 bases, with 15 bases left between them. The CDR3 is 13 amino acids. The CDR3 bases are TGTGCCAGCAGCCTGACTTCGGTGGGTGAGCAGTTCTTC. Its protein product is CASSLTSVGEQFF.

This clone showed up just a few times. The chain is built from TRBV6-5 and TRBJ2-2, with 11 bases that match TRBD1. This CDR3 contains 15 residues. Germline lookup yields CDR1 MNHEY and CDR2 SVGAGI. V gave up 2 bases and J gave up 8 bases; unmatched junction bases: 4. CDR3 in DNA: TGTGCCAGCAGTTACCAAGGACAGGGGGCTGGGGAGCTGTTTTTT. This sequence encodes CASSYQGQGAGELFF.

The CDR3 protein is CASSFSPGSEQYF. The DNA for the CDR3 is TGTGCCAGCAGCTTTTCTCCAGGCAGCGAGCAGTACTTC. The genes are TRBV7-3 and TRBJ2-7; D not certain. The V and J ends lost 3 bases and 6 bases respectively, with 12 bases between them. CDR3 size: 13 residues. Germline V lookup: CDR1 SGHTA, CDR2 FQGTGA.

The chain uses TRBV9 and TRBJ2-7, with no clear D. V was clipped by 0 bases and J by 0 bases, with 13 bases between them. Germline-derived CDR1 and CDR2 are SGDLS and YYNGEE. This CDR3 is 16 amino acids long. The DNA for the CDR3 is TGTGCCAGCAGCGTAGGGCCCAGGCAAGGCTCCTACGAGCAGTACTTC. Amino acids: CASSVGPRQGSYEQYF.

V gene TRBV27 combines with J gene TRBJ1-2; 7 nucleotides match TRBD1. Trimming took 4 bases from V and 2 from J; bases not matched to a gene: 7. CDR3 length equals 15 residues. Germline V gene lookup returns CDR1 MNHEY and CDR2 SMNVEV (reference sequence). The CDR3 DNA sequence: TGTGCCAGCAGTTCCTTGACAGGGACCAACTATGGCTACACCTTC. The encoded protein is CASSSLTGTNYGYTF.

V usage is TRBV19 and J usage is TRBJ1-5; 7 bases line up with TRBD1. Germline CDR1 reads LNHDA; CDR2 reads SQIVND (reference sequence). The CDR3 has 16 amino acids. Trimming took 6 bases from V and 7 from J; bases not matched to a gene: 15. CDR3 sequence (DNA): TGTGCCAGTAGGTCCCGGGAGAGGGGGCATAGGCAGCCCCAGCATTTT. This gives the protein CASRSRERGHRQPQHF.

The gene calls are TRBV23-1 and TRBJ2-1; 8 bases fit TRBD1. TRBV23-1 is identified as an open reading frame with a role that is uncertain. V trimming: 4 bases; J trimming: 15 bases; junction bases outside the gene matches: 14. This CDR3 contains 14 residues. This CDR3 reads CASSLSGQGAERFF. Written as DNA, the CDR3 is TGCGCCAGCAGTCTCTCCGGACAGGGCGCGGAACGGTTCTTC.

This chain joins TRBV7-9 and TRBJ1-1; maybe TRBD1 (5 bases). The V gene lost 3 bases and the J gene lost 9 bases, with 14 bases spanning the gap. Germline assignment: CDR1 SEHNR and CDR2 FQNEAQ (reference sequence). CDR3 length: 13 amino acids. The CDR3 DNA reads as TGTGCCAGCAGCTTGGGGGACTCTTTGAAAGCTTTCTTT. Translated, it gives CASSLGDSLKAFF.

The chain has TRBV10-3 and TRBJ2-2; no firm D call. V dropped 3 bases and J dropped 0 bases, with 14 bases sitting between them. CDR3 length: 17 residues. From germline, CDR1 is ENHRY and CDR2 SYGVKD. CDR3 sequence reads: CAISDPMLRANTGELFF. CDR3 DNA: TGTGCCATCAGTGACCCCATGCTCCGGGCGAACACCGGGGAGCTGTTTTTT.

The chain uses TRBV2 and TRBJ2-7; tentative D call: TRBD1 (5 bases). The CDR3 spans 15 residues. Trimming removed 6 bases at V and 0 bases at J, with 15 bases between. Germline values: CDR1 SNHLY, CDR2 FYNNEI. The CDR3 DNA sequence: TGTGCCAGCAGCCTTGACAGTCTACTCTCCTACGAGCAGTACTTC. This encodes CASSLDSLLSYEQYF.

The rearrangement joins TRBV4-1 to TRBJ2-5, with 13 bases fitting TRBD2. CDR1 is MGHRA and CDR2 is YSYEKL in the germline V gene. The junction had 10 bases not matched to a gene; V was cut back by 5 bases and J by 1 base. The CDR3 covers 18 residues. CDR3 bases: TGCGCCAGCAGCACGCAACTAGCGGGAGGGCCAGCCCAAGAGACCCAGTACTTC. Its translation: CASSTQLAGGPAQETQYF.

This sequence joins TRBV7-9 and TRBJ2-7; no clear D gene. Per the germline V gene, CDR1 is SEHNR and CDR2 is FQNEAQ (reference sequence). This CDR3 is built from 12 residues. Trimming removed 5 bases at V and 6 bases at J, with 11 bases between. CDR3 loop: CASSPLGGEQYF. Written as DNA, the CDR3 is TGTGCCAGCAGCCCACTCGGTGGCGAGCAGTACTTC. Looking up the rest from reference TRBV7-9 and TRBJ2-7 gives the full variable domain: DTGVSQNPRHKITKRGQNVTFRCDPISEHNRLYWYRQTLGQGPEFLTYFQNEAQLEKSRLLSDRFSAERPKGSFSTLEIQRTEQGDSAMYLCASSPLGGEQYFGPGTRLTVT.

The chain has TRBV4-1 and TRBJ2-3; D is possibly TRBD2 (6 bases). The V end was cut by 2 bases, the J end by 3 bases, with 12 bases between. The germline gives CDR1 MGHRA, CDR2 YSYEKL. The CDR3 is made up of 15 amino acids. The CDR3 sequence: CASSQQWEATDTQYF. The CDR3, as DNA: TGCGCCAGCAGCCAACAGTGGGAGGCGACAGATACGCAGTATTTT.

Worth noting for this clone: Other DNA sequences in the sample encode the same CDR3. The CDR3 DNA sequence: TGTGCCAGCAGTTTATCAGGAGGGAATGGCTACACCTTC. Protein product: CASSLSGGNGYTF. The chain couples TRBV27 to TRBJ1-2; D uncertain. The V end was cut by 0 bases, the J end by 6 bases, with 8 bases between. The CDR3 length is 13 residues. Germline CDR1 is MNHEY and CDR2 is SMNVEV (reference sequence).

This chain links TRBV5-5 with TRBJ1-2; TRBD1 might be the D (6 bases). This CDR3 is built from 16 residues. Trimming took 3 bases from V and 7 from J, leaving 22 bases between them. CDR1 and CDR2 from the germline V gene are SGHKS and YYEKEE (reference sequence). This chain's CDR3 is CASSWGGRQGRSGYTF. The CDR3 DNA is TGTGCCAGCAGCTGGGGGGGTCGGCAGGGGAGGAGTGGCTACACCTTC.

This sequence joins TRBV29-1 and TRBJ2-1; TRBD2 matches at 12 bases. The germline V gene has CDR1 SQVTM and CDR2 ANQGSEA. This CDR3 spans 15 amino acids. The V and J ends lost 1 base and 10 bases, in that order; junction bases with no gene match: 8. CDR3 region: CSVEGGLAGGQEQFF. Here the CDR3 DNA reads TGCAGCGTTGAAGGGGGTCTAGCGGGAGGGCAAGAGCAGTTCTTC.